A single sample gave rise to the 18 T cell receptor beta chains below, sequenced in a study of tissue T cells after allogeneic stem cell transplantation. TCRdb keeps only in-frame clones here, not all; method: immunoSEQ multiplex PCR. The sample lists roughly 50,000 clones; about three quarters were seen once. Sequenced: sorted cells pooled from one or two spleens. The receptors here all came from a pool of C57BL/6 mice in good health.

Points on this clone: Gene labels here are mouse ones. The read falls 1 residue short of the CDR3 end, and the missing part is taken from the germline J gene. The V and J genes are TRBV15 and TRBJ1-4, with TRBD1 identical over 8 bases. This CDR3 is 15 amino acids long. The V segment lost 5 bases and the J segment 4 bases; nucleotides outside the gene matches: 6. The germline CDR1 and CDR2 sequences are SGHND and FRSKSL. The CDR3 bases that were read are TGTGCCAGCAGTCCGACAGGGGCGGGCAACGAAAGATTATTT. Its protein product is CASSPTGAGNERLF. The CDR3, in full, reads CASSPTGAGNERLFF.

With regard to this clone: Gene names are mouse gene names. The CDR3 region is CASGDAKSSYEQYF. The CDR3 DNA, read in part, is TGTGCCAGCGGTGATGCAAAAAGCTCCTATGAACAGTAC. The rearrangement uses TRBV13-2 and TRBJ2-7; D unresolved. The CDR3 end is not reached by the read, which stops 1 residue before it; the germline J gene fills it in. The length of the CDR3 is 14 residues. The V gene lost 0 bases and the J gene lost 0 bases, with 7 bases spanning the gap. The germline CDR1 and CDR2 sequences are NNHNN and SYGAGS (reference sequence).

Regarding this clone: Mouse gene names apply. Read sequence stops 1 residue before the CDR3 end, and the germline J gene provides the missing end. This chain links TRBV24 with TRBJ1-6; D unclear. TRBJ1-6 is filed as an ORF, its function uncertain. CDR1 is KGHTA, CDR2 FRNEEI, per germline. The CDR3 spans 9 residues. The germline V and J ends were trimmed by 4 bases and 14 bases, with 3 bases remaining between them. CDR3 sequence reads: CASSPSLYF. The sequenced part of the CDR3 DNA is TGTGCCAGCAGTCCATCCCTCTAC.

In its sample, this clone was seen once. Mouse gene names apply. The read gets to within 1 residue of the CDR3 end, and the germline J gene fills in the rest. The chain uses TRBV13-3 and TRBJ2-5, with D possibly called TRBD1 or TRBD2 (5 bases each). The V gene's germline CDR1 is NNHDY and CDR2 SYVADS. The CDR3 runs 15 residues. V shed 2 bases and J shed 0 bases, with 10 bases lying between them. Incomplete CDR3 DNA: TGTGCCAGCAGTGAGAGGGGACCTAACCAAGACACCCAGTAC. The encoded protein is CASSERGPNQDTQY. The whole CDR3 region reads CASSERGPNQDTQYF.

As to this clone: Genes here carry mouse names. The read finishes 1 residue shy of the CDR3 end, and the germline J gene is used to complete it. The rearrangement joins TRBV1 to TRBJ2-5; TRBD2 matches at 10 bases. Germline CDR1 reads NSQYPW; CDR2 reads LRSPGD (reference sequence). This CDR3 has 17 residues. Unmatched junction bases numbered 4, after V lost 0 bases and J lost 1 base. CDR3 bases read: TGCACCTGCAGTGCAGATCACTGGGGGGGGGACCAAGACACCCAGTAC. Its protein product is CTCSADHWGGDQDTQY. The full CDR3 protein reads CTCSADHWGGDQDTQYF.

In the case of this clone: Mouse germline and gene names are used. The CDR3 end is not reached by the read, which stops 1 residue before it; the germline J gene fills it in. The chain employs TRBV3 and TRBJ2-3, with 10 bases matching TRBD2. Trimming cost V 5 bases and J 0 bases; bases outside gene matches: 5. The CDR3 is 16 residues long. The germline V gene has CDR1 SNHLY and CDR2 FYNGKV (reference sequence). The CDR3 bases that were read are TGTGCCAGCAGCAAGGGACTGGGGTTTAGTGCAGAAACGCTGTAT. Residues: CASSKGLGFSAETLY. The whole CDR3 protein is CASSKGLGFSAETLYF. The variable domain in full, with the rest retrieved from reference TRBV3 and TRBJ2-3, is GPKVLQIPSHQIIDMGQMVTLNCDPVSNHLYFYWYKQILGQQMEFLVNFYNGKVMEKSKLFKDQFSVERPDGSYFTLKIQPTALEDSAVYFCASSKGLGFSAETLYFGSGTRLTVL.

Comments on this clone: Gene names refer to mouse genes. The read terminates 1 residue before the CDR3 end, so the remaining end is supplied by the germline J gene. The V gene is TRBV5, the J gene TRBJ2-5; D gene unclear. Per the germline V gene, CDR1 is LGHNA and CDR2 is YNLKQL (reference sequence). This CDR3 is 14 amino acids long. Between the trimmed V and J ends, which lost 0 bases and 0 bases, there was a span of 4 bases. Incomplete CDR3 DNA: TGTGCCAGCAGCCAAGACCATAACCAAGACACCCAGTAC. This gives the protein CASSQDHNQDTQY. The complete CDR3 sequence is CASSQDHNQDTQYF.

Concerning this clone: The germline and genes are mouse ones. Coverage ceases 1 residue before the CDR3 finishes, and the germline J gene fills in the end. J is TRBJ2-1 and V is TRBV17, with D maybe TRBD2 (6 bases). V was trimmed by 0 bases and J by 0 bases, leaving 9 bases between them. The germline gives CDR1 MNHDT, CDR2 YYDKIL. The CDR3 is 16 amino acids. The CDR3: CASSRDSGVNYAEQFF. The DNA read from the CDR3 is TGTGCTAGCAGTAGAGATTCTGGGGTTAACTATGCTGAGCAGTTC.

Turning to this clone: Genes and germline come from the mouse. Coverage ceases 1 residue before the CDR3 finishes, and the germline J gene fills in the end. The rearrangement joins TRBV12-2 to TRBJ2-5; 11 nucleotides align to TRBD2. Per the germline V gene, CDR1 is SGHLS and CDR2 is HYDKME. CDR3 length equals 15 residues. J lost 4 bases, V lost 2 bases, and 4 bases had no gene match. The CDR3 sequence: CASSPTGLGEDTQYF. CDR3 bases read: TGTGCCAGCTCTCCGACGGGACTGGGGGAAGACACCCAGTAC. Full variable domain (outside the CDR3, taken from reference TRBV12-2 and TRBJ2-5): NSGVVQSPRYIIKGKGERSILKCIPISGHLSVAWYQQTQGQELKFFIQHYDKMERDKGNLPSRFSVQQFDDYHSEMNMSALELEDSAVYFCASSPTGLGEDTQYFGPGTRLLVL.

Notes on this clone: Mouse gene names apply. Read coverage stops 1 residue before the CDR3 terminus; the germline J gene supplies the remainder. The chain has TRBV17 and TRBJ1-4, with TRBD1 identical over 9 bases. The CDR3 has 14 amino acids. Per the germline V gene, CDR1 is MNHDT and CDR2 is YYDKIL. V trimming: 5 bases; J trimming: 7 bases; junction bases outside the gene matches: 5. CDR3 DNA, as far as it was read: TGTGCTAGCAGTCGGGACAGGGATGGCGAAAGATTATTT. Translated, it gives CASSRDRDGERLF. The whole CDR3 region reads CASSRDRDGERLFF.

About this clone: Gene names and germline match the mouse. The read terminates 1 residue before the CDR3 end, so the remaining end is supplied by the germline J gene. The V and J genes are TRBV13-3 and TRBJ2-7; 7 bases match TRBD2. The CDR3 length is 14 residues. With V trimmed by 2 bases and J by 2 bases, 4 bases remained unmatched. The germline gives CDR1 NNHDY, CDR2 SYVADS. This CDR3 reads CASSDWGMAYEQYF. The covered CDR3 bases are TGTGCCAGCAGTGACTGGGGGATGGCCTATGAACAGTAC.

With regard to this clone: Genes and germline are mouse. The CDR3 end is not reached by the read, which stops 1 residue before it; the germline J gene fills it in. The chain recombines TRBV2 with TRBJ2-1, with TRBD2 identical over 7 bases. The V gene end was trimmed by 0 bases and the J gene end by 1 base; junction bases not matched to a gene: 0. The CDR3 covers 15 residues. CDR1 and CDR2 (germline): LGHNA, YSYQKL. Here the CDR3 reads CASSQEGGNYAEQFF. The DNA read from the CDR3 is TGTGCCAGCAGCCAAGAGGGGGGGAACTATGCTGAGCAGTTC.

As concerns this clone: The gene names here belong to mouse. The read ends 1 residue shy of where the CDR3 ends; the end is completed using the germline J gene. Other DNA variants within this sample encode the same CDR3. The chain joins TRBV13-1 to TRBJ2-3; D may be TRBD1 or TRBD2 (5 bases each). With 2 bases removed from V and 0 bases from J, the gap between germline ends came to 10 bases. Germline values: CDR1 NSHNY, CDR2 SYGAGN. The CDR3 length is 15 residues. The CDR3 spells CASSDGGGSAETLYF. The sequenced CDR3 bases are TGTGCCAGCAGTGACGGGGGAGGGAGTGCAGAAACGCTGTAT.

As for this clone: Genes and germline come from the mouse. The read is 1 residue too short to cover the CDR3 end, so that end is filled in from the germline J gene. The chain is built from TRBV13-1 and TRBJ1-6, with TRBD1 as a possible D gene (6 bases). TRBJ1-6 is an open reading frame, and its role is uncertain. Per the germline V gene, CDR1 is NSHNY and CDR2 is SYGAGN. V was shortened by 3 bases and J by 5 bases, with 9 bases between the two germline ends. CDR3 length equals 14 residues. CDR3 DNA, as far as it was read: TGTGCCAGCAGTGGGGACATCAATAATTCGCCCCTCTAC. Amino acid sequence: CASSGDINNSPLY. The complete CDR3 sequence is CASSGDINNSPLYF.

Concerning this clone: Mouse gene names and germline throughout. The CDR3 extends 1 residue past the end of the read, so its final part is completed from the germline J gene. This chain links TRBV13-2 with TRBJ2-3; 9 positions agree with TRBD1. The CDR3 spans 17 residues. V dropped 1 base and J dropped 1; count of bases not matched to a gene: 7. Germline lookup yields CDR1 NNHNN and CDR2 SYGAGS (reference sequence). The sequenced CDR3 bases are TGTGCCAGCGGTGATCCGACAGGGGGGGAAGGTGCAGAAACGCTGTAT. Encoded protein: CASGDPTGGEGAETLY. The whole CDR3 protein is CASGDPTGGEGAETLYF.

On this clone: Gene names are mouse gene names. The read ends 1 residue shy of where the CDR3 ends; the end is completed using the germline J gene. The V call is TRBV3, the J call TRBJ2-1; the match to TRBD1 covers 8 bases. Germline CDR1 SNHLY, CDR2 FYNGKV (reference sequence). With V trimmed by 0 bases and J by 7 bases, 2 bases remained unmatched. The CDR3 consists of 14 residues. CDR3 loop: CASSLATGVAEQFF. CDR3 bases read: TGTGCCAGCAGCTTAGCGACAGGGGTGGCTGAGCAGTTC.

Of note for this clone: Gene names and germline refer to mouse. The read ends 1 residue before the CDR3 terminus; that terminus is restored from the germline J gene. The chain employs TRBV17 and TRBJ2-5, with TRBD2 identical over 14 bases. This CDR3 region has 19 residues. Germline CDR1 and CDR2: MNHDT and YYDKIL. Losses at the gene ends were 0 bases for V and 0 bases for J; bases not matched to a gene: 5. The CDR3 bases that were read are TGTGCTAGCAGTAGAGATGTGGGGGACTGGGGGGGCAACCAAGACACCCAGTAC. Encoded protein: CASSRDVGDWGGNQDTQY. The full CDR3 reads CASSRDVGDWGGNQDTQYF.

In the case of this clone: The gene symbols are mouse symbols. The missing CDR3 end, 1 residue past where the read stops, is filled in from the germline J gene. The chain is built from TRBV13-2 and TRBJ2-2; unclear D gene. Germline V gives CDR1 NNHNN, CDR2 SYGAGS (reference sequence). Trimming shortened V by 0 bases and J by 1 base, and 4 bases separated the two germline ends. The CDR3 totals 14 residues. CDR3 DNA, as far as it was read: TGTGCCAGCGGTGATGGGGGAAACACCGGGCAGCTCTAC. It translates to CASGDGGNTGQLY. The entire CDR3 reads CASGDGGNTGQLYF.